Given below is one TCR beta chain in context. The assay was immunoSEQ multiplex PCR, and TCRdb's table has in-frame clones only and misses some. The table shows about 220,000 clones, with 65% to 85% occurring only once. The sample belongs to a study of blood T cell repertoires in COVID-19. Study as a whole: From the United States, Italy and Spain came samples of acute and convalescent COVID-19.

What was sequenced was peripheral blood. The sequence derives from a human donor in a cohort sampled during active COVID-19.

The CDR3 loop is CASSVGGGDNSPLHF. In nucleotides, the CDR3 is TGTGCCAGCAGCGTAGGAGGAGGGGATAATTCACCCCTCCACTTT. The chain combines TRBV9 with TRBJ1-6; maybe TRBD1 (5 bases). V lost 0 bases and J 5 bases, leaving 9 bases between the germline ends. CDR1 and CDR2 from the germline V gene are SGDLS and YYNGEE. The CDR3 runs to 15 residues. Together with reference TRBV9 and TRBJ1-6, the CDR3 gives the full variable domain: DSGVTQTPKHLITATGQRVTLRCSPRSGDLSVYWYQQSLDQGLQFLIQYYNGEERAKGNILERFSAQQFPDLHSELNLSSLELGDSALYFCASSVGGGDNSPLHFGNGTRLTVT.